A selection of T cell receptor beta chains follows, all from one sample in a study of blood T cell repertoires in COVID-19. Assay used: immunoSEQ multiplex PCR; TCRdb lists only in-frame clones, some missing. The table shows roughly 80,000 clones, with about 85% occurring only once. The specimen sequenced was peripheral blood. Receptor source: a woman aged 70-85 years with acute or convalescent COVID-19. Both conserved end residues are part of each CDR3. A D gene is named only where the DNA matches it firmly.

J gene,V gene,D gene,CDR3 DNA,CDR3 protein
TRBJ2-3,TRBV13,-,TGTGCCAGCAGCTTAGCCTCGGGGCAGTATTTT,CASSLASGQYF
TRBJ2-1,TRBV10-2,TRBD2,TGCGCCAGCAGGGGGACTAGCGGCCGATTTAATGAGCAGTTCTTC,CASRGTSGRFNEQFF
TRBJ2-1,TRBV5-1,-,TGCGCCAGCAGCCCCGTTGACAGGCTCTATGAGCAGTTCTTC,CASSPVDRLYEQFF
TRBJ2-5,TRBV4-3,-,TGCGCCAGCAGCGCGGACAGTTCAAGAGAGACCCAGTACTTC,CASSADSSRETQYF
TRBJ1-2,TRBV11-2,-,TGTGCCAGCAGCTTCTCGGAGGGGATAAACTATGGCTACACCTTC,CASSFSEGINYGYTF
TRBJ1-1,TRBV29-1,-,TGCAGCGTTGAAAAACGGATGAGAGGGGAGGACGTAATGACTGAAGCTTTCTTT,CSVEKRMRGEDVMTEAFF
TRBJ2-5,TRBV5-1,-,TGCGCCAGCAGCTTGATTTCCGTGTACCAAGAGACCCAGTACTTC,CASSLISVYQETQYF
TRBJ2-5,TRBV28,TRBD1,TGTGCCAGCAGTTTAGGACAGGGAGGCCAAGAGACCCAGTACTTC,CASSLGQGGQETQYF
TRBJ2-3,TRBV6-5,TRBD2,TGTGCCAGCAGTTACTCCGTAGCGGGGGGCACAGATACGCAGTATTTT,CASSYSVAGGTDTQYF
TRBJ2-2,TRBV5-1,TRBD1,TGCGCCAGCCTACAGGGGGGCACCGGGGAGCTGTTTTTT,CASLQGGTGELFF
TRBJ2-2,TRBV11-2,TRBD1,TGTGCCAGCAGCAGGACAGGGGCCGGGGAGCTGTTTTTT,CASSRTGAGELFF
TRBJ2-5,TRBV4-3,TRBD1,TGCGCCAGCAGCCAAGTTACCGGACAGGGTGGCGAGACCCAGTACTTC,CASSQVTGQGGETQYF
TRBJ1-1,TRBV6-6,TRBD1,TGTGCCAGCACGGTAAACAGGGGCAGCACTGAAGCTTTCTTT,CASTVNRGSTEAFF
TRBJ1-4,TRBV15,-,TGTGCCACCAGCAGGGCACCTGGTAACAATTACGGGAAACTGTTTTTT,CATSRAPGNNYGKLFF
TRBJ1-6,TRBV28,-,TGTGCCAGCAGTCGGGGGTCGGGACGGCCCGTAAGCTCCTATAATTCACCCCTCCACTTT,CASSRGSGRPVSSYNSPLHF
TRBJ2-1,TRBV14,-,TGTGCCAGCAGCCAACAAGTGCGAGCTCCTGAGCAGTTCTTC,CASSQQVRAPEQFF
TRBJ2-2,TRBV19,TRBD2,TGTGCCAGTAGTCCACTAACTAGCGGGAGCGCCGGGGAGCTGTTTTTT,CASSPLTSGSAGELFF